This TCR beta chain stems from a study of blood T cell repertoires in COVID-19. Study-wide context: The study drew acute and convalescent COVID-19 samples from the United States, Italy and Spain.

The authors' processing: Amplification with reference gene primers provided the estimates of nucleated cell counts. Generated by immunoSEQ multiplex PCR, the TCRdb table keeps only in-frame clones and is missing some. Clone size and the V and J calls come from that table; the DNA yielded D and trimming. The profile shows about 160,000 clones, around 80% of them singletons. The CDR3 has 16 residues. CDR1 and CDR2 from the germline V gene are SGHVS and FQNEAQ. The V gene end was trimmed by 5 bases and the J gene end by 7 bases; junction bases not matched to a gene: 12. Sequencing used peripheral blood. V is TRBV7-8 and J is TRBJ2-2, with 8 nucleotides matching TRBD1. The source of this sequence is a woman aged 55 to 70 with acute or convalescent COVID-19. The CDR3 DNA reads as TGTGCCAGCAGCCTCACGGGGACAGGATATAACGGGGAGCTGTTTTTT. This encodes CASSLTGTGYNGELFF.